This T cell receptor beta chain was profiled in a study of T cells after yellow fever vaccination. Template-switching 5'RACE yielded the TCR cDNA; a universal primer site and UMIs were added in the process. TCRdb re-analysed the 5' RACE reads in MiXCR, keeping a single row per CDR3 protein. The data hold about 170,000 distinct CDR3 sequences, with about 10% observed a single time. The germline CDR1 and CDR2 sequences are SQVTM and ANQGSEA. Between the trimmed V and J ends, which lost 7 bases and 5 bases, there was a span of 17 bases. The CDR3 totals 13 residues. There are many counts of this clonotype.

The rearrangement links TRBV29-1 to TRBJ1-2, with no clear D. This TCR derives from a man in his late teens or twenties who received the YFV17D yellow fever vaccine. The sample here was CD8+ T cells sorted from PBMCs, taken 15 days after the yellow fever booster vaccination. CDR3 sequence reads: CSDREGALYGYTF. CDR3 DNA sequence: TGCAGCGACCGAGAAGGAGCCCTATATGGCTACACCTTC.